The rows below give T cell receptor beta chains drawn from one sample of a study of cytomegalovirus exposure and HLA in healthy donors. Method: immunoSEQ multiplex PCR; TCRdb's copy keeps in-frame clones and lacks some. The data hold under 200,000 clones, with 70% to 90% observed a single time. Sequencing input: PBMCs. These receptors originate from a woman aged 25 to 39 in good health and CMV-seronegative. Both conserved end residues are part of each CDR3. D genes are given only for firm matches. Size is omitted from some rows. Given values are once, few, many or a class for expanded clones.

j_call d_call clone_size v_call cdr3_aa cdr3_nt
TRBJ2-3 TRBD1 NA TRBV2 CASSEVDRVGTDTQYF TGTGCCAGCAGTGAAGTGGACAGGGTGGGCACAGATACGCAGTATTTT
TRBJ2-7 NA NA TRBV28 CASRQGTVQYF TGTGCCAGCAGACAGGGTACGGTGCAGTACTTC
TRBJ1-5 NA NA TRBV27 CASSPWPGYQPQHF TGTGCCAGCAGTCCATGGCCGGGTTATCAGCCCCAGCATTTT
TRBJ2-5 NA NA TRBV6-1 CASREGLRQETQYF TGTGCCAGCAGGGAGGGCCTGAGGCAAGAGACCCAGTACTTC
TRBJ1-4 NA NA TRBV7-9 CASSLGLGAGNEKLFF TGTGCCAGCAGCTTAGGACTGGGGGCCGGGAATGAAAAACTGTTTTTT
TRBJ2-3 TRBD2 NA TRBV19 CASSPRGSGGTDTQYF TGTGCCAGTAGTCCCCGTGGTAGCGGGGGGACAGATACGCAGTATTTT
TRBJ2-2 NA NA TRBV18 CASSPRGRANTGELFF TGTGCCAGCTCACCAAGAGGGCGAGCGAACACCGGGGAGCTGTTTTTT
TRBJ1-2 NA NA TRBV28 CASSFVGSNYGYTF TGTGCCAGCAGCTTCGTGGGCAGTAACTATGGCTACACCTTC
TRBJ1-3 NA NA TRBV10-3 CAISDGASSGNTIYF TGTGCCATCAGTGACGGAGCCAGCTCTGGAAACACCATATATTTT
TRBJ2-2 TRBD2 NA TRBV5-6 CASSWWTSGSSTNTGELFF TGTGCCAGCAGCTGGTGGACTAGCGGGAGCTCCACGAACACCGGGGAGCTGTTTTTT
TRBJ2-7 TRBD2 NA TRBV9 CASSVDGLAGLPYYGQYF TGTGCCAGCAGCGTAGACGGTCTAGCGGGGCTCCCCTATTACGGGCAGTACTTC
TRBJ2-7 TRBD1 NA TRBV6-5 CASSPHRDSYEQYF TGTGCCAGCAGTCCCCACCGGGACAGCTACGAGCAGTACTTC
TRBJ2-2 TRBD1 NA TRBV11-2 CASSGRGQANTGELFF TGTGCCAGCAGCGGAAGGGGACAGGCGAACACCGGGGAGCTGTTTTTT
TRBJ2-2 NA NA TRBV6-1 CASSDYAGLNTGELFF TGTGCCAGCAGTGATTACGCGGGATTGAACACCGGGGAGCTGTTTTTT
TRBJ1-4 NA NA TRBV28 CASSSHQGGNEKLFF TGTGCCAGCAGTTCTCACCAGGGTGGGAATGAAAAACTGTTTTTT
TRBJ1-3 NA NA TRBV2 CASRAGNTIYF TGTGCCAGCAGGGCCGGAAACACCATATATTTT
TRBJ1-5 NA once TRBV19 CASSMRESNQPQHF TGTGCCAGTAGTATGAGGGAGAGCAATCAGCCCCAGCATTTT
TRBJ2-7 TRBD1 NA TRBV5-1 CASSFWGQGGDEQYF TGCGCCAGCAGCTTTTGGGGACAGGGGGGCGACGAGCAGTACTTC
TRBJ2-1 NA NA TRBV11-3 CASSFRDTTYNEQFF TGTGCCAGCAGCTTCCGGGACACGACCTACAATGAGCAGTTCTTC
TRBJ2-1 NA once TRBV27 CASSSRNSRQFF TGTGCCAGCAGTTCCCGGAATAGCCGGCAGTTCTTC
TRBJ2-2 NA NA TRBV9 CASRPGGYTGELFF TGTGCCAGCAGACCTGGGGGGTACACCGGGGAGCTGTTTTTT
TRBJ2-7 TRBD2 few TRBV4-2 CASSQGTSGGVVSYEQYF TGTGCCAGCAGCCAAGGGACTAGCGGGGGGGTTGTCTCCTACGAGCAGTACTTC
TRBJ2-7 TRBD1 NA TRBV6-5 CASSPTGGFYEQYF TGTGCCAGCTCCCCAACAGGGGGCTTTTACGAGCAGTACTTC
TRBJ2-7 NA NA TRBV6-6 CASRGGTLLYEQYF TGTGCCAGCAGGGGGGGAACCTTGCTATACGAGCAGTACTTC
TRBJ2-5 TRBD2 NA TRBV7-2 CASSLFGLAGGETQYF TGTGCCAGCAGCTTATTTGGTCTAGCGGGAGGGGAGACCCAGTACTTC
TRBJ1-4 NA NA TRBV29-1 CSVAPDNVKEKLFF TGCAGCGTTGCCCCGGACAACGTGAAGGAAAAACTGTTTTTT
TRBJ2-2 NA NA TRBV2 CASLRDKAGAGELFF TGTGCCAGCTTACGCGATAAAGCAGGGGCCGGGGAGCTGTTTTTT
TRBJ1-1 NA NA TRBV27 CASGLVYNTEAFF TGTGCCAGCGGCCTAGTATACAACACTGAAGCTTTCTTT
TRBJ2-1 NA NA TRBV9 CASSVGSAVSEQFF TGTGCCAGCAGCGTAGGATCCGCGGTTTCTGAGCAGTTCTTC
TRBJ2-6 NA NA TRBV6-6 CASSPVRGTGANVLTF TGTGCCAGCAGTCCCGTTAGAGGGACTGGGGCCAACGTCCTGACTTTC
TRBJ2-7 NA once TRBV5-8 CASSLDNGGYEQYF TGTGCCAGCAGCCTCGACAACGGGGGCTACGAGCAGTACTTC
TRBJ2-1 TRBD1 few TRBV11-2 CASSKDRGYNEQFF TGTGCCAGCAGCAAAGACAGGGGCTACAATGAGCAGTTCTTC
TRBJ2-7 NA NA TRBV28 CASRGLRYEQYF TGTGCCAGCAGGGGCTTGCGCTACGAGCAGTACTTC
TRBJ2-6 NA NA TRBV28 CASSLSGAGANVLTF TGTGCCAGCAGTTTATCCGGGGCTGGGGCCAACGTCCTGACTTTC
TRBJ2-1 TRBD1 NA TRBV11-2 CASSRTGLSYNEQFF TGTGCCAGCAGCCGGACAGGGCTCTCCTACAATGAGCAGTTCTTC
TRBJ1-3 NA once TRBV7-8 CASRPTGSGNTIYF TGTGCCAGCAGACCTACAGGGAGCGGAAACACCATATATTTT
TRBJ2-7 NA NA TRBV21-1 CASRKVRHRSYEQYF TGTGCCAGCAGGAAAGTGAGGCATAGGTCCTACGAGCAGTACTTC
TRBJ1-5 NA once TRBV27 CASSLSRASNQPQHF TGTGCCAGCAGTTTATCCAGGGCTAGCAATCAGCCCCAGCATTTT
TRBJ2-1 TRBD2 NA TRBV29-1 CSVDRLAGGSYNEQFF TGCAGCGTTGATCGTCTAGCGGGAGGGTCCTACAATGAGCAGTTCTTC
TRBJ2-7 NA NA TRBV28 CASSFFGSQHEQYF TGTGCCAGCAGTTTCTTCGGGAGTCAACACGAGCAGTACTTC
TRBJ2-2 NA NA TRBV7-9 CASSLRIGELFF TGTGCCAGCAGCCTCCGTATCGGGGAGCTGTTTTTT
TRBJ1-1 TRBD1 NA TRBV18 CASSGTGGDTEAFF TGTGCCAGCTCAGGGACAGGGGGGGATACTGAAGCTTTCTTT
TRBJ2-1 TRBD1 NA TRBV15 CATSRPLPGQLYNEQFF TGTGCCACCAGCCGACCTCTTCCGGGACAGCTCTACAATGAGCAGTTCTTC
TRBJ2-1 TRBD2 once TRBV7-9 CASSPWVGGTKPPTEQFF TGTGCCAGCAGCCCCTGGGTCGGTGGGACTAAGCCGCCAACCGAGCAGTTCTTC
TRBJ2-1 TRBD2 NA TRBV29-1 CSVDGPLAGEGQFF TGCAGCGTTGATGGCCCCCTTGCGGGAGAAGGGCAGTTCTTC
TRBJ1-3 NA NA TRBV14 CASSQAGAGNTIYF TGTGCCAGCAGCCAAGCAGGGGCTGGAAACACCATATATTTT
TRBJ2-2 TRBD1 NA TRBV7-9 CASSLARQGAGGELFF TGTGCCAGCAGCTTAGCCCGACAGGGGGCCGGCGGGGAGCTGTTTTTT
TRBJ1-1 NA NA TRBV28 CASSLYPPFRGTNTEAFF TGTGCCAGCAGTTTATACCCCCCCTTTCGGGGTACTAACACTGAAGCTTTCTTT
TRBJ1-4 NA once TRBV6-1 CASSKTTAGNEKLFF TGTGCCAGCAGTAAAACGACAGCTGGTAATGAAAAACTGTTTTTT
TRBJ2-7 TRBD2 NA TRBV5-1 CASSLTSGGALGEQYF TGCGCCAGCAGCCTGACTAGCGGGGGGGCCCTCGGCGAGCAGTACTTC
TRBJ2-2 NA NA TRBV14 CASSLGQPQNTGELFF TGTGCCAGCAGCCTAGGACAGCCTCAGAACACCGGGGAGCTGTTTTTT
TRBJ2-2 TRBD2 NA TRBV7-3 CASSSGTSGTGELFF TGTGCCAGCAGCTCCGGGACTAGCGGAACCGGGGAGCTGTTTTTT
TRBJ2-1 NA NA TRBV5-1 CASSLDGGFNEQFF TGCGCCAGCAGCTTGGATGGAGGCTTCAATGAGCAGTTCTTC
TRBJ1-5 NA NA TRBV13 CASSFNNQPQHF TGTGCCAGCAGCTTTAACAATCAGCCCCAGCATTTT
TRBJ2-2 NA NA TRBV27 CASSSVPVTGELFF TGTGCCAGCAGTTCCGTCCCAGTCACCGGGGAGCTGTTTTTT
TRBJ2-7 NA few TRBV28 CASSLMRAATYEQYF TGTGCCAGCAGTTTAATGAGGGCGGCAACCTACGAGCAGTACTTC
TRBJ2-7 TRBD2 NA TRBV15 CATSLGLAGSYEQYF TGTGCCACCAGCTTAGGACTAGCGGGCTCCTACGAGCAGTACTTC
TRBJ2-1 TRBD2 few TRBV5-4 CASSGGLAGPNEQFF TGTGCCAGCAGCGGGGGACTAGCGGGTCCCAATGAGCAGTTCTTC